This T cell receptor beta chain derives from a study of cytomegalovirus exposure and HLA in healthy donors. Study-wide findings and caveats: There were several of the most significant clusters that appeared linked to common viral pathogens in a later analysis. It is likely that the observed cluster of highly shared sequence variants was a sequencing artifact.

Losses at the gene ends were 1 base for V and 10 bases for J; bases not matched to a gene: 10. CDR3 length: 14 amino acids. Per germline, CDR1 GTSNPN and CDR2 SVGIG (reference sequence). Researchers ran the PCR with 60 Vbeta and 13 Jbeta primers. TCRdb's copy holds only in-frame clones and misses some; the assay was immunoSEQ multiplex PCR. The sample holds 110,000 to 150,000 clones, 60% to 80% seen once. Concerning this clone: No antigen is known for it.

The rearrangement joins TRBV30 to TRBJ2-1; 7 nucleotides agree with TRBD2. The source material was PBMCs. This TCR was recovered from a male donor in good health and CMV-seronegative. This CDR3 is CAWSGSGRTREQFF. The CDR3 nucleotides read TGTGCCTGGAGTGGTAGCGGGCGGACGCGGGAGCAGTTCTTC. Filled out from reference TRBV30 and TRBJ2-1, the complete variable domain reads SQTIHQWPATLVQPVGSPLSLECTVEGTSNPNLYWYRQAAGRGLQLLFYSVGIGQISSEVPQNLSASRPQDRQFILSSKKLLLSDSGFYLCAWSGSGRTREQFFGPGTRLTVL.